This T cell receptor (beta chain) comes out of a study of blood T cell repertoires in COVID-19. Study-wide context: T cells, B-cell-depleted T cells, or PBMCs supplied cDNA or gDNA.

From germline, CDR1 is SGHRS and CDR2 YFSETQ. Trimming took off 4 bases at V and 6 bases at J, with 17 bases between the two ends. There are 14 residues in the CDR3. Authors' processing steps: Amplification of reference gene primers was used by the study to estimate nucleated cell counts. Method: immunoSEQ multiplex PCR; TCRdb's copy keeps in-frame clones and lacks some. That table is the source of V, J and clone size, and D and trimming were worked out from the DNA. Altogether about 65,000 clones are present, around 83% being singletons, with the ten largest covering about 10%. The specimen was peripheral blood. The clonotype originates from a man aged 50 to 59 with COVID-19, enrolled during active disease. The chain carries TRBV5-1 and TRBJ2-7; D might be TRBD2 (6 bases). In DNA, the CDR3 is TGCGCCAGCAGCCTGGGGGACTCCCGGGGCGAGCAGTACTTC. Translating gives CASSLGDSRGEQYF. The whole variable domain, filled in from reference TRBV5-1 and TRBJ2-7, reads KAGVTQTPRYLIKTRGQQVTLSCSPISGHRSVSWYQQTPGQGLQFLFEYFSETQRNKGNFPGRFSGRQFSNSRSEMNVSTLELGDSALYLCASSLGDSRGEQYFGPGTRLTVT.